This T cell receptor (beta chain) was sequenced during a study of cytomegalovirus exposure and HLA in healthy donors. The PCR used 60 Vbeta and 13 Jbeta primers. The data were produced by immunoSEQ multiplex PCR, yet TCRdb's version contains in-frame clones alone and is incomplete. The sample carries over 150,000 clones, 68% recorded once. As for this clone: Its matching antigen is unknown.

Study conclusions and caveats: Clonal expansion, a later analysis showed, was greater in HLA-associated TCR beta chains than in equally common others. Productive rates of about 90% or about 30% were seen for most TCR beta V segments in an earlier analysis. The HLA-A and HLA-B alleles of most subjects were reportedly predicted accurately from TCR beta sequences. Because they were indistinguishable, some V segments, including TRBV6-2 and TRBV6-3, were excluded.

The germline CDR1 and CDR2 sequences are SGDLS and YYNGEE. V was trimmed by 1 base and J by 2 bases, leaving 15 bases between them. The CDR3 extends over 17 amino acids. This chain connects TRBV9 to TRBJ2-2; possible D gene TRBD2, 6 bases. The sequenced material came from PBMCs. This TCR came from a man over 45 in good health and CMV-seronegative. The CDR3 reads CASSVNSRDFNTGELFF. DNA for the CDR3: TGTGCCAGCAGCGTAAATTCCCGGGACTTTAACACCGGGGAGCTGTTTTTT.